These 10 T cell receptor beta chains were all obtained from the same sample, sequenced in a study of response to subunit inactivated influenza vaccine. TCRdb itself ran the RT-PCR reads through MiXCR, one entry per CDR3 protein. The sample lists about 500,000 distinct CDR3 sequences, 16% occurring once. The source material was CD4+ T cells sorted from PBMCs, sampled 23 to 25 months after vaccination. These receptors were obtained from a man between 45 and 75 years old who received an inactivated influenza vaccine.

This clonotype came up a few times. The chain links TRBV28 to TRBJ2-7; D uncertain. V gave up 10 bases and J gave up 2 bases, with 12 bases separating them. Germline V gives CDR1 MDHEN, CDR2 SYDVKM. CDR3 length: 12 amino acids. CDR3 loop: CAISSFTYEQYF. The CDR3 DNA follows: TGTGCCATTAGTTCGTTTACCTACGAGCAGTACTTC.

A few counts support this clonotype. This rearrangement joins TRBV5-1 to TRBJ2-3; TRBD2 aligns across 7 bases. J gave up 2 bases and V 0 bases, and 3 bases lay outside the gene matches. Germline values: CDR1 SGHRS, CDR2 YFSETQ. The CDR3 contains 15 residues. In DNA form, the CDR3 reads TGCGCCAGCAGCTTGGAGGCGGGAGACACAGATACGCAGTATTTT. It is translated as CASSLEAGDTDTQYF.

This clonotype was observed a handful of times. The chain combines TRBV7-8 with TRBJ2-3; 8 bases line up with TRBD1. Germline values: CDR1 SGHVS, CDR2 FQNEAQ. The CDR3 is 18 amino acids. V gave up 5 bases and J gave up 4 bases; unmatched junction bases: 17. The CDR3 sequence is CASSPLGQGGYYADTQYF. The CDR3 DNA follows: TGTGCCAGCAGCCCACTAGGACAGGGTGGTTATTATGCAGATACGCAGTATTTT. Full variable domain (missing parts from reference TRBV7-8 and TRBJ2-3): GAGVSQSPRYKVAKRGQDVALRCDPISGHVSLFWYQQALGQGPEFLTYFQNEAQLDKSGLPSDRFFAERPEGSVSTLKIQRTQQEDSAVYLCASSPLGQGGYYADTQYFGPGTRLTVL.

This clonotype has only a few counts. V gene TRBV9 combines with J gene TRBJ2-7, with D possibly matching TRBD2 (6 bases). The V gene lost 3 bases and the J gene lost 0 bases, with 10 bases spanning the gap. The CDR3 loop spans 14 amino acids. CDR1 and CDR2 from the germline V gene are SGDLS and YYNGEE. The CDR3 reads CASSAATSSYEQYF. DNA for the CDR3: TGTGCCAGCAGCGCAGCGACTAGCTCCTACGAGCAGTACTTC. Full variable domain (outside the CDR3, taken from reference TRBV9 and TRBJ2-7): DSGVTQTPKHLITATGQRVTLRCSPRSGDLSVYWYQQSLDQGLQFLIQYYNGEERAKGNILERFSAQQFPDLHSELNLSSLELGDSALYFCASSAATSSYEQYFGPGTRLTVT.

The V gene is TRBV6-2 or TRBV6-3, the J gene TRBJ1-6, with a weak D call TRBD1 (5 bases). The CDR3 runs 15 residues. CDR1 MNHEY and CDR2 SVGEGT come from the germline V gene. Trimming cost V 2 bases and J 6 bases, with 11 bases left between them. CDR3 protein: CASSYGGAANSPLHF. CDR3 nucleotide sequence: TGTGCCAGCAGTTACGGCGGGGCGGCTAATTCACCCCTCCACTTT.

V usage is TRBV29-1 and J usage is TRBJ2-1; possibly TRBD2 for D (5 bases). The CDR3 sequence is 15 residues long. V was trimmed by 6 bases and J by 2 bases, leaving 17 bases between them. Looked up from germline, CDR1 is SQVTM and CDR2 is ANQGSEA. CDR3 bases: TGCAGCGTAAACTCCGGGGAGAGGGCCTACAATGAGCAGTTCTTC. The encoded protein is CSVNSGERAYNEQFF.

This chain connects TRBV10-3 to TRBJ2-6; possible D gene TRBD1, 5 bases. Trimming took 4 bases from V and 0 from J, leaving 19 bases between them. This CDR3 comprises 19 residues. CDR1 and CDR2 from the germline V gene are ENHRY and SYGVKD. As DNA, the CDR3 is TGTGCCATCAGTGGACCATGGACAATTTCCGGCTCTGGGGCCAACGTCCTGACTTTC. It yields the protein CAISGPWTISGSGANVLTF.

In this sample, this clonotype turned up a few times. V usage is TRBV4-3 and J usage is TRBJ2-1; 8 bases align to TRBD2. This CDR3 comprises 17 residues. Germline CDR1 LGHNA, CDR2 YSLEER. Trimming cost V 7 bases and J 0 bases; bases outside gene matches: 11. The CDR3 region is CASTPTAGLDSYNEQFF. The DNA for the CDR3 is TGCGCCAGCACCCCCACGGCGGGACTAGACTCCTACAATGAGCAGTTCTTC.

The chain recombines TRBV20-1 with TRBJ2-5; D could derive from TRBD1 or TRBD2 (5 bases each). V was clipped by 3 bases and J by 2 bases, with 13 bases between them. Germline CDR1 is DFQATT and CDR2 is SNEGSKA (reference sequence). This CDR3 comprises 14 residues. The CDR3 nucleotides read TGCAGTGCTAGGGGGGTTAGTGAGCAAGAGACCCAGTACTTC. Translating it yields CSARGVSEQETQYF.

The chain links TRBV12-3 or TRBV12-4 to TRBJ1-2; D is possibly TRBD1 (6 bases). CDR3 length equals 13 residues. V lost 6 bases, J lost 2 bases, and 10 bases lay in between. The CDR3 DNA reads TGTGCCAGCAGAGGGGGGCGGAACTATGGCTACACCTTC. As protein: CASRGGRNYGYTF.